Each of the 20 T cell receptor beta chains below was sequenced from the same sample in a study of blood T cell repertoires in COVID-19. TCRdb's table, derived via immunoSEQ multiplex PCR, lists solely in-frame clones and lacks some. Of over 85,000 clones listed, 70% to 80% were seen once; the top ten hold about 24%. Sequencing was performed on peripheral blood. The receptors originated from a human donor in a cohort sampled during active COVID-19.

V and J are TRBV5-4 and TRBJ1-1; perhaps TRBD1 as D (6 bases). The CDR3 totals 13 residues. V lost 5 bases and J 1 base, leaving 9 bases between the germline ends. In germline, CDR1 is SGHNT, CDR2 YYREEE (reference sequence). CDR3 bases: TGTGCCAGCAGTCAGGACAGGAACACTGAAGCTTTCTTT. Protein sequence: CASSQDRNTEAFF.

The chain uses TRBV5-1 and TRBJ2-1, with TRBD2 matching 8 bases. Trimming cost V 0 bases and J 1 base; bases outside gene matches: 3. Germline CDR1 is SGHRS and CDR2 is YFSETQ. This CDR3 region has 16 residues. The CDR3 nucleotides read TGCGCCAGCAGCTTGGCCTCTAGCGGGTCCTACAATGAGCAGTTCTTC. This sequence encodes CASSLASSGSYNEQFF.

The gene calls are TRBV11-3 and TRBJ1-2, with D possibly matching TRBD1 (6 bases). The CDR3 has 14 amino acids. V was shortened by 0 bases and J by 3 bases, with 8 bases between the two germline ends. Germline CDR1 and CDR2: SGHNT and YENEEA. The CDR3 DNA reads TGTGCCAGCAGCTTAGACAGGGGCTACTATGGCTACACCTTC. Amino acid sequence: CASSLDRGYYGYTF.

This clone was observed a handful of times. The rearrangement links TRBV18 to TRBJ2-1; D remains ambiguous. Trimming left V 5 bases short and J 9 bases short, with 11 bases between. CDR3 length: 12 amino acids. In germline, CDR1 is KGHSH, CDR2 LQKENI. The CDR3 protein is CASSALGTEQFF. Here the CDR3 DNA reads TGTGCCAGCTCAGCCCTAGGCACTGAGCAGTTCTTC.

V is TRBV18 and J is TRBJ2-3, with D maybe TRBD2 (5 bases). Trimming removed 3 bases from V and 3 bases from J, with 10 bases in between. This CDR3 has 14 residues. The germline V gene has CDR1 KGHSH and CDR2 LQKENI. CDR3 in DNA: TGTGCCAGCTCACCCCCCACTAGGACAGATACGCAGTATTTT. Its translation is CASSPPTRTDTQYF.

V and J are TRBV5-1 and TRBJ2-7, with TRBD1 as a possible D gene (5 bases). The V end lost 3 bases, the J end lost 2 bases, and 12 bases lay between the germline ends. There are 14 residues in the CDR3. CDR1 SGHRS and CDR2 YFSETQ come from the germline V gene. CDR3 coding DNA: TGCGCCAGCAGCTCACTTCAGGGAACCTACGAGCAGTACTTC. Its translation: CASSSLQGTYEQYF.

The genes are TRBV9 and TRBJ1-4; TRBD1 matches at 9 bases. The CDR3 sequence is 15 residues long. J was trimmed by 5 bases and V by 4 bases; bases with no gene match: 6. In germline, CDR1 is SGDLS, CDR2 YYNGEE. CDR3 sequence reads: CASSQTTGGNEKLFF. DNA for the CDR3: TGTGCCAGCAGCCAAACTACAGGGGGCAATGAAAAACTGTTTTTT.

This clone was observed at least ten times. The CDR3 bases are TGTGCCAGCAGCCAAGATGTGGCGGGAGGGTCCAGCAATGAGCAGTTCTTC. It codes for CASSQDVAGGSSNEQFF. The rearrangement links TRBV4-2 to TRBJ2-1; 9 bases align to TRBD2. There are 17 residues in the CDR3. Germline lookup yields CDR1 LGHNA and CDR2 YNFKEQ. V lost 0 bases to trimming and J lost 6 bases; unmatched junction nucleotides: 9.

J is TRBJ2-1 and V is TRBV19, with 13 bases fitting TRBD2. Germline CDR1 LNHDA, CDR2 SQIVND (reference sequence). This CDR3 comprises 14 residues. The trim removed 6 bases at V and 12 bases at J, leaving 8 bases unmatched. The CDR3 loop is CASSTTSGRAMQFF. The DNA for the CDR3 is TGTGCCAGTAGCACTACTAGCGGGAGGGCCATGCAGTTCTTC.

Only a few counts were recorded for this clone. This chain links TRBV7-9 with TRBJ2-7; 8 bases align to TRBD2. The CDR3 has 17 amino acids. Per germline, CDR1 SEHNR and CDR2 FQNEAQ (reference sequence). Trimming took 1 base from V and 2 from J; bases not matched to a gene: 10. The CDR3 DNA reads TGTGCCAGCAGCTTAGGTTCCCCTAGCGGGCTTACCTACGAGCAGTACTTC. This sequence encodes CASSLGSPSGLTYEQYF.

J is TRBJ1-5 and V is TRBV19; D unclear. V was cut by 4 bases and J by 6 bases, with 16 bases left in between. Germline V gene lookup returns CDR1 LNHDA and CDR2 SQIVND (reference sequence). The CDR3 is 15 amino acids. CDR3 bases: TGTGCCAGTAGTACCCGGACTAGGCAGCGTCAGCCCCAGCATTTT. Translating gives CASSTRTRQRQPQHF.

The gene calls are TRBV6-1 and TRBJ2-6; D is possibly TRBD1 (5 bases). Germline V gives CDR1 MNHNS, CDR2 SASEGT. The CDR3 totals 16 residues. Trimming left V 1 base short and J 0 bases short, with 7 bases between. The CDR3 spells CASSEERGSGANVLTF. For the CDR3, the DNA is TGTGCCAGCAGTGAAGAAAGGGGCTCTGGGGCCAACGTCCTGACTTTC.

This clone was recorded many times. V gene TRBV24-1 combines with J gene TRBJ2-5; 7 nucleotides align to TRBD1. Trimming removed 4 bases from V and 1 base from J; junction bases left unmatched: 5. This CDR3 is built from 15 residues. The V gene's germline CDR1 is KGHDR and CDR2 SFDVKD. The CDR3 DNA is TGTGCCACCAGTGACCAAAGACAGGGCCAAGAGACCCAGTACTTC. It encodes CATSDQRQGQETQYF.

This clone turned up a few times. The CDR3 region has the DNA TGTGCCAGCGGCCATAGAAAAGCGGGAGGGCCGGACTCCTACAATGAGCAGTTCTTC. Its protein product is CASGHRKAGGPDSYNEQFF. The rearrangement joins TRBV5-4 to TRBJ2-1; 10 bases line up with TRBD2. Germline lookup yields CDR1 SGHNT and CDR2 YYREEE (reference sequence). The CDR3 contains 19 residues. Unmatched junction bases numbered 16, after V lost 7 bases and J lost 0 bases.

The chain couples TRBV2 to TRBJ2-1, with D possibly matching TRBD1 (5 bases). Germline CDR1 SNHLY, CDR2 FYNNEI. V gave up 4 bases and J gave up 9 bases, with 10 bases separating them. The CDR3 contains 12 residues. The CDR3 DNA sequence: TGTGCCAGCAGTGGGGGCGCCCCTGAGCAGTTCTTC. This codes for CASSGGAPEQFF. Drawing the rest from reference TRBV2 and TRBJ2-1, the complete variable domain is EPEVTQTPSHQVTQMGQEVILRCVPISNHLYFYWYRQILGQKVEFLVSFYNNEISEKSEIFDDQFSVERPDGSNFTLKIRSTKLEDSAMYFCASSGGAPEQFFGPGTRLTVL.

The V and J genes are TRBV6-2 or TRBV6-3 and TRBJ1-1; D is perhaps TRBD1 (5 bases). The V and J ends lost 0 bases and 1 base respectively, with 12 bases between them. In germline, CDR1 is MNHEY, CDR2 SVGEGT. The CDR3 is 16 amino acids. CDR3 region: CASSYSSTATNTEAFF. The CDR3 DNA reads TGTGCCAGCAGTTACTCTTCGACAGCCACGAACACTGAAGCTTTCTTT.

The chain joins TRBV29-1 to TRBJ1-2; D unresolved. CDR1 and CDR2 (germline): SQVTM, ANQGSEA. The CDR3 spans 11 residues. The ends were cut back, 8 bases at V and 8 bases at J, with 15 bases in the middle. CDR3: CSIRPTSGYTF. DNA of the CDR3: TGCAGCATCAGGCCGACCTCGGGCTACACCTTC.

This sequence joins TRBV11-2 and TRBJ1-6; 9 nucleotides line up with TRBD1. Trimming cost V 5 bases and J 10 bases; bases outside gene matches: 15. Germline values: CDR1 SGHAT, CDR2 FQNNGV. The length of the CDR3 is 17 residues. The CDR3 region has the DNA TGTGCCAGCAGCCTGGTCCGGGGTGGGACAGGGACCTCACCCCTCCACTTT. The encoded protein is CASSLVRGGTGTSPLHF.

The genes are TRBV7-2 and TRBJ2-1; 10 positions match TRBD2. This CDR3 contains 16 residues. The V segment lost 6 bases and the J segment 6 bases; nucleotides outside the gene matches: 11. CDR1 is SGHTA and CDR2 is FQGNSA in the germline V gene. For the CDR3, the DNA is TGTGCCAGCAGGACTCGACTAGCGGGCTTCGGCAATGAGCAGTTCTTC. This encodes CASRTRLAGFGNEQFF.

This chain joins TRBV5-1 and TRBJ2-1, with no clear D. CDR1 and CDR2 (germline): SGHRS, YFSETQ. The CDR3 extends over 13 amino acids. Trimming took 1 base from V and 5 from J, leaving 7 bases between them. CDR3 sequence (DNA): TGCGCCAGCAGCTTGAATCGAGACAATGAGCAGTTCTTC. This codes for CASSLNRDNEQFF.